This TCR beta chain was identified during a study of blood T cell repertoires in COVID-19. Per the original methods: Scientists estimated how many nucleated cells there were by amplifying reference gene primers. Assay used: immunoSEQ multiplex PCR; TCRdb lists only in-frame clones, some missing. V and J calls and clone size are copied from that table; D and trimming were computed from the DNA. Among fewer than 200,000 clones listed, approximately 86% were seen once. The CDR3 runs to 14 residues. Germline loops: CDR1 GTSNPN, CDR2 SVGIG (reference sequence). V shed 3 bases, J shed 8 bases, and the junction held 7 bases outside the gene matches.

The receptor's source is a man aged 55 to 70 who had recovered from COVID-19. The chain has TRBV30 and TRBJ2-3; TRBD2 matches 11 bases. The material sequenced was peripheral blood. The CDR3 coding sequence is TGTGCCTGGAGGATAGCGGGGGGGCCCGGTACGCAGTATTTT. It specifies CAWRIAGGPGTQYF.